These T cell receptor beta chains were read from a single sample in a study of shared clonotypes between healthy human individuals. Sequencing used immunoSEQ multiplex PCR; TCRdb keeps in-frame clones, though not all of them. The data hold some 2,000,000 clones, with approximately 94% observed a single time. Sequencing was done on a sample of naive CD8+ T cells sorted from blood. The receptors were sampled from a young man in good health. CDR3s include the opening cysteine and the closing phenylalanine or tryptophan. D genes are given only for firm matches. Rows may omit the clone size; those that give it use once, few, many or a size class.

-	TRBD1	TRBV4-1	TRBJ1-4	TGCGCCAGCAGCCAAGGGGCCGGGACAGGGGATGAAAAACTGTTTTTT	CASSQGAGTGDEKLFF
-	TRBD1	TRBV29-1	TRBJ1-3	TGCAGCGTTAAAGGACAGGGGGACTCCTCTGGAAACACCATATATTTT	CSVKGQGDSSGNTIYF
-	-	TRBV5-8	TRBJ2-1	TGTGCCAGCAGCCCTACCCTATACAATGAGCAGTTCTTC	CASSPTLYNEQFF
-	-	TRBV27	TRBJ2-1	TGTGCCAGCAGTTTCCAAAACAATGAGCAGTTCTTC	CASSFQNNEQFF
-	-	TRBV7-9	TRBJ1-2	TGTGCCAGCACGGGTCCTAACTATGGCTACACCTTC	CASTGPNYGYTF
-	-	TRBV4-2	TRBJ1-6	TGTGCCAGCAGCGGGGAAGGAGGAAATTCACCCCTCCACTTT	CASSGEGGNSPLHF
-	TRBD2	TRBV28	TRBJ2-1	TGTGCCAGCAGTTTCCGACTAGCGGGGGGGTCTGAGCAGTTCTTC	CASSFRLAGGSEQFF
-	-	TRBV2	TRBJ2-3	TGTGCCAGCAGTGAAGGTATAGATACGCAGTATTTT	CASSEGIDTQYF
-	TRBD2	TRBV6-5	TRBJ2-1	TGTGCCAGCAGTCAAGGACTAGCGGGAGGGAATGAGCAGTTCTTC	CASSQGLAGGNEQFF
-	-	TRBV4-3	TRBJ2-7	TGCGCCAGCAGCCAAGATCTCACAGCATCCTACGAGCAGTACTTC	CASSQDLTASYEQYF
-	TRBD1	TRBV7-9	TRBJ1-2	TGTGCCAGCAGCTTACAAGAGCAGGGGGCGGTCTATGGCTACACCTTC	CASSLQEQGAVYGYTF
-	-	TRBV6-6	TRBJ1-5	TGTGCCAGCAGTTACCGAGGGTTGACGAGCAATCAGCCCCAGCATTTT	CASSYRGLTSNQPQHF
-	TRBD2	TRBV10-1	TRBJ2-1	TGCGCCAGCAGTGAGTCCGTGGTAGCGGGGCTCAATGAGCAGTTCTTC	CASSESVVAGLNEQFF
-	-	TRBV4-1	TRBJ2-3	TGCGCCAGCAGCCCCCAGGGAGATACGCAGTATTTT	CASSPQGDTQYF
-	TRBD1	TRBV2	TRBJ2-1	TGTGCCAGCAGTGACACCCGGGACAGAAAGAACAATGAGCAGTTCTTC	CASSDTRDRKNNEQFF
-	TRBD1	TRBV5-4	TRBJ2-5	TGTGCCAGCAGCTCCGGACAGGAATCGTACCAAGAGACCCAGTACTTC	CASSSGQESYQETQYF
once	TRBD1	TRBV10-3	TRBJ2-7	TGTGCCATCAGTGAGTGGGACAGGGACTCCTACGAGCAGTACTTC	CAISEWDRDSYEQYF
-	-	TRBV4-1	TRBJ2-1	TGCAAACCCCGGAATGAGCAGTTCTTC	CKPRNEQFF
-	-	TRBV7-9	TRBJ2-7	TGTGCCAGCAGTCTCAGCTCCTACGAGCAGTACTTC	CASSLSSYEQYF
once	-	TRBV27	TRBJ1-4	TGTGCCAGCAGTTACGGGGGGACCAATGAAAAACTGTTTTTT	CASSYGGTNEKLFF
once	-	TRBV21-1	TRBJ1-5	TGTGCCAGCAGCAAACGTAGGGGGCTTCAGCCCCAGCATTTT	CASSKRRGLQPQHF
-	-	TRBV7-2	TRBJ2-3	TGTGCCAGCAGCCCGCGGACGGATTCAGATACGCAGTATTTT	CASSPRTDSDTQYF
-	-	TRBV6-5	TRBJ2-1	TGTGCCAGCAGTCCTGACCCTATTTCGGGTCAGTTCTTC	CASSPDPISGQFF
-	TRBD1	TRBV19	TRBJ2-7	TGTGCCAGTAAAGTACGGGACAGGGGTTCCTACGAGCAGTACTTC	CASKVRDRGSYEQYF
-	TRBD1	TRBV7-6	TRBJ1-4	TGTGCCAGCAGCACAAAGACAGGGCTTGATGAAAAACTGTTTTTT	CASSTKTGLDEKLFF
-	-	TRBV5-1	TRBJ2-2	TGCGCCAGCAGCCATTGGGAGTCCGGGGAGCTGTTTTTT	CASSHWESGELFF
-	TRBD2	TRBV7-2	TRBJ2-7	TGTGCCAGCAGCCCAGGGACTAGCGGTTACTACGAGCAGTACTTC	CASSPGTSGYYEQYF
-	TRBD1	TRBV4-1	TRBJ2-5	TGCGCCAGCAGCCAGTCGACAGGGTTCCAAGAGACCCAGTACTTC	CASSQSTGFQETQYF
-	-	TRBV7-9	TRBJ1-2	TGTGCCAGCAGCAATCAAAAGGGACCCCAACCTTATGGCTACACCTTC	CASSNQKGPQPYGYTF
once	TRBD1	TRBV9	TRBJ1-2	TGTGCCAGCAGCGTCGGACAGGGCGGAGGCTACACCTTC	CASSVGQGGGYTF
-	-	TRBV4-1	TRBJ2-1	TGCGCCAGCAGCCAGGTAGGGGGCTCCTACAATGAGCAGTTCTTC	CASSQVGGSYNEQFF
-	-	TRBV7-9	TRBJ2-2	TGTGCCAGCAGCGAAGGGGGGAGGAACACCGGGGAGCTGTTTTTT	CASSEGGRNTGELFF
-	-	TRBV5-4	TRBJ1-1	TGTGCCAGCAGCTTGGTAGCAGGGCCCAACACTGAAGCTTTCTTT	CASSLVAGPNTEAFF
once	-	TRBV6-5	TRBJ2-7	TGTGCCAGCAGTTACGGAGGATTACCCCCCGAGCAGTACTTC	CASSYGGLPPEQYF
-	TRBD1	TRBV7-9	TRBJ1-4	TGTGCCAGCAGCGTGGACAGGGGGCATGAAAAACTGTTTTTT	CASSVDRGHEKLFF
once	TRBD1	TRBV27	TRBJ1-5	TGTGCCAGCATGGCAGGGGGACAGGGCAATCAGCCCCAGCATTTT	CASMAGGQGNQPQHF
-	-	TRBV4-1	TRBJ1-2	TGCGCCAGCAGCCAAGTCCGACAGGATGGCTACACCTTC	CASSQVRQDGYTF
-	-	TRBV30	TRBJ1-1	TGTGCCAGCGACCAGGGAGGCACTGAAGCTTTCTTT	CASDQGGTEAFF
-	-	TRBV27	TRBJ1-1	TGTGCCAGCAGTTTAGGGTTTCACACTGAAGCTTTCTTT	CASSLGFHTEAFF
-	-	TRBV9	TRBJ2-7	TGTGCCAGCAGCGGACAGGAATACGAGCAGTACTTC	CASSGQEYEQYF
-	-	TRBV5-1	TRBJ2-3	TGCGCCAGCAGCTGGGGACATTGGGGGGCTGAAGGCACAGATACGCAGTATTTT	CASSWGHWGAEGTDTQYF
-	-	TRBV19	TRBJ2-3	TGTGCCAGTAGTCTGTTCCGACAGGGTGGGGGGACAGATACGCAGTATTTT	CASSLFRQGGGTDTQYF
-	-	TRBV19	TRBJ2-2	TGTGCCAGTAGTGACTACCGGGACAGCGGGTGGGGGGAGCTGTTTTTT	CASSDYRDSGWGELFF
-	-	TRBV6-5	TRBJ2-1	TGTGCCAGCAACACATGGGATGAGCAGTTCTTC	CASNTWDEQFF
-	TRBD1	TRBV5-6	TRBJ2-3	TGTGCCAGCAGCCCCGGGACAGGGGTCACAGATACGCAGTATTTT	CASSPGTGVTDTQYF
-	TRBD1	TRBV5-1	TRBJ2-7	TGCGCCAGCAGCCCGACAGGGAGTCCCTACGAGCAGTACTTC	CASSPTGSPYEQYF
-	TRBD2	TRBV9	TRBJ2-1	TGTGCCAGCAGCGTAGATGGACTAGTTTACAATGAGCAGTTCTTC	CASSVDGLVYNEQFF
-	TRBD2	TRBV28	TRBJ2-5	TGTGCCAGCAGTTTACTCGCGGGGCCGGGGGGCCAAGAGACCCAGTACTTC	CASSLLAGPGGQETQYF
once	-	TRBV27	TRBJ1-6	TGTGCCAGCGCAGGGACATCTTTAGGTCTGTATAATTCACCCCTCCACTTT	CASAGTSLGLYNSPLHF
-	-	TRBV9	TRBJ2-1	TGTGCCAGCAGCGTCCGACAGGCCCCAAATGAGCAGTTCTTC	CASSVRQAPNEQFF
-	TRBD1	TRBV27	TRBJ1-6	TGTGCCAGCGGGGGACAGATTACCTTTCCCCTCCACTTT	CASGGQITFPLHF
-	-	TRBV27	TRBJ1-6	TGTGCCAGCAGTTTTCGGGACTATAATTCACCCCTCCACTTT	CASSFRDYNSPLHF
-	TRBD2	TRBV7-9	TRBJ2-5	TGTGCCAGCAGCTGGACTAGCGGTTCGCAAGAGACCCAGTACTTC	CASSWTSGSQETQYF
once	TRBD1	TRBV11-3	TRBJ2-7	TGTGCCAGCAGCTTAGGCACAGGGGGCCCTTTAGGGGAGCAGTACTTC	CASSLGTGGPLGEQYF
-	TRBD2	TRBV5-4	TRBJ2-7	TGTGCCAGCAGCTTGGAACTAGCGGGAGGCTACGAGCAGTACTTC	CASSLELAGGYEQYF
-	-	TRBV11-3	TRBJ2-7	TGTGCCAGCAGCTTAAGTGGGTACTCCTACGAGCAGTACTTC	CASSLSGYSYEQYF
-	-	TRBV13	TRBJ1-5	TGTGCCAGCAGCTTAGAACGAGGTCAGCCCCAGCATTTT	CASSLERGQPQHF
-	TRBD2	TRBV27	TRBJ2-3	TGTGCCAGCAACGTACTAGCGGGGGGGCGGGATACGCAGTATTTT	CASNVLAGGRDTQYF
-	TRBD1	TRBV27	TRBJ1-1	TGTGCCAGCAGTTTAACAGGGGCCTTGAACACTGAAGCTTTCTTT	CASSLTGALNTEAFF
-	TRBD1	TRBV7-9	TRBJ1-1	TGTGCCAGCAGCGGGGACAGGGGGACTGAAGCTTTCTTT	CASSGDRGTEAFF